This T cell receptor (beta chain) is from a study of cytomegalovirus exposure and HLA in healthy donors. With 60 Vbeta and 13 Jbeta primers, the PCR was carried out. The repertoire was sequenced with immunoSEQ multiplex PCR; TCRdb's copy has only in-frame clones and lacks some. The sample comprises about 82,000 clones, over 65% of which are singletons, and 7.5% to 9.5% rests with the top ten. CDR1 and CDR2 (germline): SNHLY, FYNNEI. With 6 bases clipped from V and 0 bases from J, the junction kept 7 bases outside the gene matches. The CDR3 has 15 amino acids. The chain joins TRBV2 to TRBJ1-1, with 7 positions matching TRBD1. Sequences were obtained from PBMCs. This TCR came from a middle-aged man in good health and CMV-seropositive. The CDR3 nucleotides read TGTGCCAGCAGCCGGAGGGGGCTTCTGAACACTGAAGCTTTCTTT. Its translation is CASSRRGLLNTEAFF.